The rows below give T cell receptor beta chains drawn from one sample of a study of blood T cells in healthy people across ages. TCRdb called the 5' RACE reads again in MiXCR, with one record for every CDR3 protein. The table includes some 800,000 distinct CDR3 sequences, 40% to 50% detected once. Sequencing used blood. The receptors originated from a man aged 55 to 70 in good health. CDR3s include the opening cysteine and the closing phenylalanine or tryptophan.

TRBV12-3/TRBV12-4	TRBJ2-3	CASTSGGPYTDTQYF
TRBV7-2	TRBJ2-2	CASSPSGRRDRELFF
TRBV10-3	TRBJ1-1	CAISDGLEAFF
TRBV4-3	TRBJ2-1	CASSQDTVGNEQFF
TRBV12-5	TRBJ2-3	CASAIGDTQYF
TRBV12-3/TRBV12-4	TRBJ1-2	CASTGQGHGYTF
TRBV7-2	TRBJ2-1	CASSLVSGTSGGYYNEQFF
TRBV12-3/TRBV12-4	TRBJ1-3	CASSAGTGSIYF
TRBV20-1	TRBJ1-1	CSAPWGNSQVAFF
TRBV3-1	TRBJ1-5	CASSSAGGTQPQHF
TRBV7-2	TRBJ2-1	CATKRSSGGAREQFF
TRBV4-1	TRBJ1-2	CASSQGQGPQYGYTF
TRBV7-8	TRBJ2-7	CASTPRASYEQYF
TRBV7-9	TRBJ2-1	CASSTHGTSRNSYNEQFF
TRBV11-2	TRBJ2-2	CASSQQGSGELFF
TRBV11-2	.	CANSDGTSVYEQYF
TRBV5-1	TRBJ2-3	CASSLEGPGDTQYF
TRBV20-1	TRBJ2-7	CSAEVRVSGAYEQYF
TRBV7-9	TRBJ2-2	CASSFMGTSGELFF
TRBV5-1	TRBJ1-5	CASSWGGGRGNQPQHF
TRBV2	TRBJ2-3	CASSDRQVTDTQYF
TRBV3-1	TRBJ1-6	CASSQTGTVLHSPLHF
TRBV24-1	TRBJ1-2	CATSAQGLDGYTF
TRBV7-9	TRBJ2-1	CASSSRLAGSYNEQFF
TRBV5-5	TRBJ2-3	CASSLGGTGRTDTQYF
TRBV27	TRBJ2-3	CASSLLFRGDADTQYF
TRBV12-3/TRBV12-4	TRBJ2-5	CASSPLRTGGPETQYF
TRBV2	TRBJ2-5	CASSDRGSETQYF
TRBV4-3	TRBJ2-6	CASSQDRAVEPGANVLTF
TRBV11-3	TRBJ2-7	CASSSRTATIFYEQYF
TRBV4-3	TRBJ1-2	CASSQSRTGLYGYTF
TRBV25-1	TRBJ2-1	CASTPGNEQFF
TRBV7-9	TRBJ2-1	CASSLSTSGGAGEQFF
TRBV24-1	TRBJ2-3	CATSPRTGGKDTQYF
TRBV13	TRBJ1-6	CASSLSGTGNSPLHF
TRBV29-1	TRBJ2-1	CSAAPGPEQFF
TRBV20-1	TRBJ2-1	CSAGQGAFYNEQFF
TRBV6-5	TRBJ2-7	CASSYSSRRGGLDEQYF
TRBV27	TRBJ2-1	CASSLRQSSYNEQFF
TRBV6-6	TRBJ1-2	CASSYATGLGGYTF
TRBV20-1	TRBJ2-7	CSAHTGGSSYEQYF
TRBV29-1	TRBJ2-2	CSVAKPGLTATGELFF
TRBV12-3/TRBV12-4	TRBJ1-2	CASSLVGQGFGNYGYTF
TRBV20-1	TRBJ1-1	CSASRTNMNTEAFF
TRBV6-2/TRBV6-3	TRBJ2-5	CASSYVGETQYF
TRBV4-2	TRBJ1-2	CASSQLPPGSNTF
TRBV5-1	TRBJ2-6	CASSDGWAGANVLTF
TRBV20-1	TRBJ2-3	CSARRGLGDTYF
TRBV20-1	TRBJ2-5	CSALDQFIETQYF
TRBV28	TRBJ2-1	CASSWGWRGMFDEQFF
TRBV15	TRBJ2-7	CATSRDRFGSYEQYF
TRBV7-9	TRBJ2-5	CASSFPSLGGGRETQYF